The rows below give T cell receptor beta chains drawn from one sample of a study of T cell responses to AZD1222 COVID-19 vaccine. Sequenced by immunoSEQ multiplex PCR; TCRdb stores in-frame clones only, minus some. Here the sample spans approximately 140,000 clones, approximately 92% being singletons. The specimen comprised peripheral blood, sampled on day 0 of AZD1222 vaccination. The receptors shown here come from an adult in good health. Each CDR3 is given with its conserved first and last residue. The D gene is left open where the match is weak. The size field is filled for only some rows; it gives once, few, many or a size class.

CDR3 protein	CDR3 DNA	clone size	V gene	J gene	D gene
CASSLSGGYTF	TGTGCCAGCAGCTTGTCGGGTGGCTACACCTTC	-	TRBV5-6	TRBJ1-2	-
CASSSTSGGTLNTGELFF	TGTGCCAGCAGCTCGACTAGCGGGGGTACCTTGAACACCGGGGAGCTGTTTTTT	-	TRBV11-3	TRBJ2-2	TRBD2
CASSLGVSGRAREQFF	TGTGCCAGCAGTCTGGGAGTTAGCGGGAGGGCCAGGGAGCAGTTCTTC	-	TRBV28	TRBJ2-1	TRBD2
CASSPNLGGAGVNEAFF	TGTGCCAGCTCACCGAATCTGGGGGGCGCGGGGGTTAATGAAGCTTTCTTT	-	TRBV18	TRBJ1-1	-
CASSFRQEPYEQYF	TGTGCCAGCAGCTTTCGACAGGAACCCTACGAGCAGTACTTC	-	TRBV11-2	TRBJ2-7	-
CAWRYGGGPYEQYF	TGTGCCTGGAGGTACGGGGGGGGTCCCTACGAGCAGTACTTC	once	TRBV30	TRBJ2-7	TRBD2
CASSTDRRANYGYTF	TGTGCCAGTAGTACCGACAGGAGAGCTAACTATGGCTACACCTTC	-	TRBV19	TRBJ1-2	-
CASSQGAGLAGAYEQYF	TGCGCCAGCAGCCAAGGGGCCGGACTAGCGGGAGCCTACGAGCAGTACTTC	few	TRBV4-1	TRBJ2-7	TRBD2
CASSPSLGGSNQPQHF	TGTGCCAGCAGTCCAAGTCTCGGCGGTAGCAATCAGCCCCAGCATTTT	-	TRBV6-2/TRBV6-3	TRBJ1-5	-
CATSDLSVSGDRRPYEQYF	TGTGCCACCAGTGATTTGTCAGTCTCGGGCGACCGCAGACCCTACGAGCAGTACTTC	-	TRBV24-1	TRBJ2-7	-
CAWINADFYEQYF	TGTGCCTGGATTAACGCAGACTTCTACGAGCAGTACTTC	-	TRBV30	TRBJ2-7	-
CASSRTGDGDEQYF	TGTGCCAGTAGCCGGACCGGGGACGGAGACGAGCAGTACTTC	-	TRBV19	TRBJ2-7	-
CASSLEGRYNEQFF	TGTGCCAGCAGCTTAGAAGGACGGTACAATGAGCAGTTCTTC	-	TRBV7-9	TRBJ2-1	-
CASSAVGGGHTGELFF	TGTGCCAGCAGTGCCGTAGGTGGGGGACACACCGGGGAGCTGTTTTTT	-	TRBV6-4	TRBJ2-2	-
CAWSVREGYTF	TGTGCCTGGAGTGTACGGGAAGGCTACACCTTC	-	TRBV30	TRBJ1-2	-
CASSLGVGGSQETQYF	TGTGCCAGCAGCTTGGGAGTGGGGGGCAGCCAAGAGACCCAGTACTTC	-	TRBV7-3	TRBJ2-5	-
CASSMSLSRDKAFF	TGTGCCAGTAGTATGTCTCTTTCCCGGGACAAAGCTTTCTTT	-	TRBV19	TRBJ1-1	-
CASSAQTGFNTEAFF	TGTGCCAGCAGCGCACAGACAGGGTTCAACACTGAAGCTTTCTTT	once	TRBV9	TRBJ1-1	TRBD1
CASSSATSNTEAFF	TGTGCCAGCAGTTCCGCGACAAGTAACACTGAAGCTTTCTTT	-	TRBV6-5	TRBJ1-1	-
CSVEGSGGKYTEAFF	TGCAGCGTTGAAGGCTCAGGGGGCAAGTACACTGAAGCTTTCTTT	-	TRBV29-1	TRBJ1-1	TRBD1
CASSLTGAGDSGNTIYF	TGTGCCAGCAGCTTAACGGGCGCAGGCGACTCTGGAAACACCATATATTTT	-	TRBV7-3	TRBJ1-3	-
CASRPSQDRNAYEQYF	TGTGCCAGCAGACCAAGCCAGGACAGGAACGCCTACGAGCAGTACTTC	-	TRBV28	TRBJ2-7	TRBD1
CASRARGGLSHEQYF	TGTGCCAGCAGAGCTCGGGGGGGGTTAAGCCACGAGCAGTACTTC	-	TRBV3-1/TRBV3-2	TRBJ2-7	TRBD2